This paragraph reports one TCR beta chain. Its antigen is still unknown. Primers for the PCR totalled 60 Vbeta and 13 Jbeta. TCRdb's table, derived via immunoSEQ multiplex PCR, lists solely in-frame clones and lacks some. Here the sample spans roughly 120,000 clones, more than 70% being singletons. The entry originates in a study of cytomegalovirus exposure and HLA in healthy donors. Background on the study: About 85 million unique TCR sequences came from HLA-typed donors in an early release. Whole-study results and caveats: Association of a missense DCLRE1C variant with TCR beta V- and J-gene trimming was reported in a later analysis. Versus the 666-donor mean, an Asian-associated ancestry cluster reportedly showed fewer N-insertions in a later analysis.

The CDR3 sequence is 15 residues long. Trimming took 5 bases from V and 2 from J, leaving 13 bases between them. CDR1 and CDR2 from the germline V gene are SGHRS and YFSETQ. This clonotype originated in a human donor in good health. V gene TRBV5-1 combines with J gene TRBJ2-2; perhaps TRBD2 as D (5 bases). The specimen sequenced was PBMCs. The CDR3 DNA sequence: TGCGCCAGCAGGGAGGCTAGCACTAACACCGGGGAGCTGTTTTTT. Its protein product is CASREASTNTGELFF.